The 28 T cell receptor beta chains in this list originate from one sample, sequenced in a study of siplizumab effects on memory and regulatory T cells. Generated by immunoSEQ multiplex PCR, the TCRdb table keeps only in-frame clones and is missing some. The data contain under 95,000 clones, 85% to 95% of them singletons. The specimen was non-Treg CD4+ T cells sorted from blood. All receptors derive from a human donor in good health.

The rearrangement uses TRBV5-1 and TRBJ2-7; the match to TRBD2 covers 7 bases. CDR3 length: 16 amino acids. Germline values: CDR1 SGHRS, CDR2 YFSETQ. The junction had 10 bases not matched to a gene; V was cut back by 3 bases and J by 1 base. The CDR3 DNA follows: TGCGCCAGCAGCTCGGGGGGAACAGGAGCGTCCTACGAGCAGTACTTC. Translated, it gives CASSSGGTGASYEQYF.

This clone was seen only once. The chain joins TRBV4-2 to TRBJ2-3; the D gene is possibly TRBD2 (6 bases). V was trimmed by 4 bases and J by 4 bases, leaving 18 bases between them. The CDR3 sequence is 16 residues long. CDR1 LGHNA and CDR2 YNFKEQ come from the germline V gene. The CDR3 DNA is TGTGCCAGCAGCCCAGGGACCCGGGGCGGGGCAGATACGCAGTATTTT. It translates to CASSPGTRGGADTQYF.

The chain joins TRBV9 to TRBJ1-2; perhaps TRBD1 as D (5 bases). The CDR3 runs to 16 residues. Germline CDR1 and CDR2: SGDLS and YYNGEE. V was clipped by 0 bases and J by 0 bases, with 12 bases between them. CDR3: CASSVGWGRTNYGYTF. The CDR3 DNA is TGTGCCAGCAGCGTAGGTTGGGGACGGACTAACTATGGCTACACCTTC.

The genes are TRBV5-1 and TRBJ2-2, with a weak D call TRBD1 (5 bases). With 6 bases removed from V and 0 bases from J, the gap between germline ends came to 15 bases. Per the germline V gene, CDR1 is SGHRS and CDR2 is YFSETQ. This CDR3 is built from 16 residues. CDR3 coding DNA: TGCGCCAGCACCCCCCGACAGCTTTCGAACACCGGGGAGCTGTTTTTT. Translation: CASTPRQLSNTGELFF.

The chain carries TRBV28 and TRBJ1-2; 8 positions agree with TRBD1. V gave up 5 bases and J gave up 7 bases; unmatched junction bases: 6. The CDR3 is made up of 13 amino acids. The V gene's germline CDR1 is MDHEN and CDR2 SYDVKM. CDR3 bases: TGTGCCAGCAGTCCAGGACAGGGTCCTGGCTACACCTTC. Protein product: CASSPGQGPGYTF.

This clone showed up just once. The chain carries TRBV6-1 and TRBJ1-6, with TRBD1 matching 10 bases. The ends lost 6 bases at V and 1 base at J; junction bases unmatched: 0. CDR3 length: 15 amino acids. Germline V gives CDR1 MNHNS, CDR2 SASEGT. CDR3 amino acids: CASRDRGSYNSPLHF. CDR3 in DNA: TGTGCCAGCAGGGACAGGGGGTCCTATAATTCACCCCTCCACTTT.

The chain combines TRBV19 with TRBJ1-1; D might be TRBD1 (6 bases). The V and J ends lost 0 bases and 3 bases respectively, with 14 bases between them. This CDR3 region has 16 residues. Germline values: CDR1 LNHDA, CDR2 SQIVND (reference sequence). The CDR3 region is CASSIDPRGRDTEAFF. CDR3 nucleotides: TGTGCCAGTAGTATAGACCCTCGGGGGCGCGACACTGAAGCTTTCTTT.

DNA of the CDR3: TGTGCCAGCAGCCCGGTTTGGGGGGAGCTGTTTTTT. Amino acids: CASSPVWGELFF. V gene TRBV7-8 combines with J gene TRBJ2-2; D not resolved. The CDR3 has 12 residues. Germline CDR1 is SGHVS and CDR2 is FQNEAQ. Trimming stripped 5 bases from V and 8 bases from J, with 9 bases between.

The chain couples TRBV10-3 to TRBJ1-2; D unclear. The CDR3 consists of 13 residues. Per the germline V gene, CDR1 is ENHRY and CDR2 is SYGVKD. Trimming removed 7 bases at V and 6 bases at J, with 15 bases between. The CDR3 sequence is CAITLGREDGYTF. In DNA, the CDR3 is TGTGCCATCACCCTGGGGAGGGAGGATGGCTACACCTTC.

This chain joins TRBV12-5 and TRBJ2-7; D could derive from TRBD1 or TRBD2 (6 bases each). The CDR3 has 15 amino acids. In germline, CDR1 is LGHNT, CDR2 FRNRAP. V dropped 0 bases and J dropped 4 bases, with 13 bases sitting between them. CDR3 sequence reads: CASGLVGGNQYEQYF. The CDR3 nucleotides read TGTGCTAGTGGTTTGGTAGGGGGGAACCAATACGAGCAGTACTTC. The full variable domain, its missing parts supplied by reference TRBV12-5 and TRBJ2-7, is DARVTQTPRHKVTEMGQEVTMRCQPILGHNTVFWYRQTMMQGLELLAYFRNRAPLDDSGMPKDRFSAEMPDATLATLKIQPSEPRDSAVYFCASGLVGGNQYEQYFGPGTRLTVT.

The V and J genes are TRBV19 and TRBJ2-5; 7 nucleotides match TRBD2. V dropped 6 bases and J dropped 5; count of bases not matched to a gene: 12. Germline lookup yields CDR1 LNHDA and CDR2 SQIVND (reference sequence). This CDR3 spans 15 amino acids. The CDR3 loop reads CASRSPPEGGETQYF. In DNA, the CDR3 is TGTGCCAGTAGAAGCCCCCCGGAGGGAGGGGAGACCCAGTACTTC. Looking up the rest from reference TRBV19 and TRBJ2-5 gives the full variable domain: DGGITQSPKYLFRKEGQNVTLSCEQNLNHDAMYWYRQDPGQGLRLIYYSQIVNDFQKGDIAEGYSVSREKKESFPLTVTSAQKNPTAFYLCASRSPPEGGETQYFGPGTRLLVL.

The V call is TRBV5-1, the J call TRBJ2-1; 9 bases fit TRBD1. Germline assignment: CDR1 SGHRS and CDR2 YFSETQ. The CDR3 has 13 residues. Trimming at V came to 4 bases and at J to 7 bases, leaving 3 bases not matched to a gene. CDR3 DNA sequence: TGCGCCAGCAGCCGGGACAGGGTTAATGAGCAGTTCTTC. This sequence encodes CASSRDRVNEQFF.

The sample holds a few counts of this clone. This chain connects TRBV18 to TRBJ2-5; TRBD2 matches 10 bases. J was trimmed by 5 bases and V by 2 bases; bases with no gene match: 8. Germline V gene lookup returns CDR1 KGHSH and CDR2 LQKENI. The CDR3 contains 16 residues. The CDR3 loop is CASSPGQLAGVETQYF. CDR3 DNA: TGTGCCAGCTCACCAGGACAGCTAGCGGGGGTTGAGACCCAGTACTTC.

DNA of the CDR3: TGTGCCAGCAGCCCCGGGACAGGGGGCAATCAGCCCCAGCATTTT. Amino acid sequence: CASSPGTGGNQPQHF. The chain employs TRBV5-4 and TRBJ1-5; 10 bases are a match to TRBD1. This CDR3 contains 15 residues. The V gene's germline CDR1 is SGHNT and CDR2 YYREEE (reference sequence). The V gene end was trimmed by 4 bases and the J gene end by 2 bases; junction bases not matched to a gene: 3. The whole variable domain, remainder taken from reference TRBV5-4 and TRBJ1-5, is ETGVTQSPTHLIKTRGQQVTLRCSSQSGHNTVSWYQQALGQGPQFIFQYYREEENGRGNFPPRFSGLQFPNYSSELNVNALELDDSALYLCASSPGTGGNQPQHFGDGTRLSIL.

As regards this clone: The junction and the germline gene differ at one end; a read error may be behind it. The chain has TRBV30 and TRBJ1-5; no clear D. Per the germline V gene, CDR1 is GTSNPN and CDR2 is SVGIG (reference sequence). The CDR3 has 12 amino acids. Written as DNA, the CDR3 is TGTGCCTGGAGTCTAAGCAGTCAGCCCCAGCATTTT. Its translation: CAWSLSSQPQHF.

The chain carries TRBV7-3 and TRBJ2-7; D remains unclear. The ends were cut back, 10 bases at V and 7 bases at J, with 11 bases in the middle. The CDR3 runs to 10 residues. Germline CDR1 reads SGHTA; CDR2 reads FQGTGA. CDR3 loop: CATSPGEQYF. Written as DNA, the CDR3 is TGTGCCACGTCCCCCGGAGAGCAGTACTTC.

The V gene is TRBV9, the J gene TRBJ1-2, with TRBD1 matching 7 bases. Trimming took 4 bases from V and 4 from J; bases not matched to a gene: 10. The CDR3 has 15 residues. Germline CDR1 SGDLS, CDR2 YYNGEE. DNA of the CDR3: TGTGCCAGCAGCAAAAGAGGGGGCGCGACCTATGGCTACACCTTC. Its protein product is CASSKRGGATYGYTF.

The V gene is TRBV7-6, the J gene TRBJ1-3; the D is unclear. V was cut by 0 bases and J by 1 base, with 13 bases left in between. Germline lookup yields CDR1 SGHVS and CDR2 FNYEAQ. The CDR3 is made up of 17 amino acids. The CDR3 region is CASSLATTAGSGNTIYF. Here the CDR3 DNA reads TGTGCCAGCAGCTTAGCTACGACCGCAGGATCTGGAAACACCATATATTTT.

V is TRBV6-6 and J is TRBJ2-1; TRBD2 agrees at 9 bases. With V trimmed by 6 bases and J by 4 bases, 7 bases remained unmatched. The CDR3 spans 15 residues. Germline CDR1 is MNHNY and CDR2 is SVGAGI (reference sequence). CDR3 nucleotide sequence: TGTGCCAGCAGAGAAAGCGGGGGGCAGTACAATGAGCAGTTCTTC. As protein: CASRESGGQYNEQFF.

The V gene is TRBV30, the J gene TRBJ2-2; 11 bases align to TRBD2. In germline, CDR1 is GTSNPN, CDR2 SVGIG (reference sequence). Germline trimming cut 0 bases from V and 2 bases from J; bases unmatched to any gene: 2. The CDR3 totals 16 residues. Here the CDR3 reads CAWSVLAGANTGELFF. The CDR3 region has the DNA TGTGCCTGGAGTGTACTAGCGGGGGCCAACACCGGGGAGCTGTTTTTT.

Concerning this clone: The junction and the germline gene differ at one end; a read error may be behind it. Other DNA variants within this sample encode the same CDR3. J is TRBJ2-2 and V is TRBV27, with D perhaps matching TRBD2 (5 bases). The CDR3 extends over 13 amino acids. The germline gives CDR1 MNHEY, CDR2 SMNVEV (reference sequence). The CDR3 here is CASSAPPYGELFF. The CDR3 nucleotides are TGTGCCAGCAGTGCCCCACCGTACGGGGAACTGTTTTTT.

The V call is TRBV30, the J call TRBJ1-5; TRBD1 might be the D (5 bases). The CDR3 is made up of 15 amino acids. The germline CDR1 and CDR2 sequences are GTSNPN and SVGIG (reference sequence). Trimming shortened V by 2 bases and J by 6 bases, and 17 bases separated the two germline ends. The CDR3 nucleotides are TGTGCCTGGAGTCCTTCGGGCAGAGGGGTTCAGCCCCAGCATTTT. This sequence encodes CAWSPSGRGVQPQHF.

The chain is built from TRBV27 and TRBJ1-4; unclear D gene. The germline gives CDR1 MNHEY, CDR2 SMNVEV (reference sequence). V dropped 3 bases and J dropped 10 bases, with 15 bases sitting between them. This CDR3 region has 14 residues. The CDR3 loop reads CASSFVKHYGKLFF. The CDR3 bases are TGTGCCAGCAGTTTTGTCAAACATTACGGAAAACTGTTTTTT.

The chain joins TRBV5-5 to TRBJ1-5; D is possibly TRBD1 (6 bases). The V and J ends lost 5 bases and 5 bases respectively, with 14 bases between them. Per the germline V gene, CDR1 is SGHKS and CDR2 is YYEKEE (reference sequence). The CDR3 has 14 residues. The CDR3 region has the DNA TGTGCCAGCAGGCCACAGGGAGAGTATCAGCCCCAGCATTTT. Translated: CASRPQGEYQPQHF.

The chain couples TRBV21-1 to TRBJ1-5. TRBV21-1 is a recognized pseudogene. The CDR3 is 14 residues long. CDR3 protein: CASIRTLWGQPQHF. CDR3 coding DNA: TGTGCCAGCATCCGGACTCTATGGGGGCAGCCCCAGCATTTT.

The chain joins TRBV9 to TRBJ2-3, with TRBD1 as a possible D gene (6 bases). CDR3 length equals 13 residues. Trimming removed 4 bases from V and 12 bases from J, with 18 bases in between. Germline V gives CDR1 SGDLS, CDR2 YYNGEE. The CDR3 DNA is TGTGCCAGCAGCACCGACAGGCCTCGGGTACAGTATTTT. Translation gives CASSTDRPRVQYF.

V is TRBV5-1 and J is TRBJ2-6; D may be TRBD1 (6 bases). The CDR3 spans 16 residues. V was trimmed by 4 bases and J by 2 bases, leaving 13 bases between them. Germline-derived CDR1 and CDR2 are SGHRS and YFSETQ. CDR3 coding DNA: TGCGCCAGCAGCCCTCGGACAGTCCCTGGGGCCAACGTCCTGACTTTC. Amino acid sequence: CASSPRTVPGANVLTF.

CDR3: CASSFFVLGNTGELFF. The CDR3 DNA reads as TGTGCCAGCAGCTTTTTTGTACTAGGGAACACCGGGGAGCTGTTTTTT. V is TRBV5-4 and J is TRBJ2-2; perhaps TRBD2 as D (5 bases). Germline values: CDR1 SGHNT, CDR2 YYREEE (reference sequence). The CDR3 extends over 16 amino acids. V lost 2 bases, J lost 1 base, and 12 bases lay in between.